A selection of T cell receptor beta chains follows, all from one sample in a study of T cell repertoires in cytomegalovirus infection. TCRdb analysed the reads with MiXCR anew, one entry per CDR3 protein. The data hold 570,000 or so distinct CDR3 sequences, with about 40% observed a single time. Their specific antigens are unknown. This sample comprised cultured PBMCs, obtained from culture after CMV antigen stimulation. These receptors all stem from a human donor in good health (CMV status not recorded). Some clones in this sample may be carry-over from other donors' samples. The CDR3 runs from the conserved cysteine through the conserved F or W. Fields, in order: D gene, J gene, clone size, V gene, CDR3 DNA, CDR3 protein. The D gene is left open where the match is weak. Rows give clone size only sometimes, using once, few, many, or a class for an expanded clone.

>-|TRBJ1-1|-|TRBV5-1
TGCGCCAGCAGCCCGGATGGATTGGGGGCTTTCTTT
CASSPDGLGAFF
>TRBD2|TRBJ2-7|few|TRBV18
TGTGCCAGCTCACCACGGGGGGGTACGGTCACCTACGAGCAGTACTTC
CASSPRGGTVTYEQYF
>-|TRBJ2-7|-|TRBV6-5
TGTGCCAGCAGTCGGGTGGGGAGCTCCTACGAGCAGTACTTC
CASSRVGSSYEQYF
>-|TRBJ1-2|-|TRBV10-3
TGTGCCATCAGTGCTACGGGGTCCAACTATGGCTACACCTTC
CAISATGSNYGYTF
>-|TRBJ1-1|few|TRBV7-9
TGTGCCAGCAGCTTGAAAAGTCGAACCGAAGCTTTCTTT
CASSLKSRTEAFF
>-|TRBJ2-1|-|TRBV6-2/TRBV6-3
TGTGCCAGCAGTTACCTTAGATTGAATGAGCAGTTCTTC
CASSYLRLNEQFF
>-|TRBJ2-1|-|TRBV6-2/TRBV6-3
TGTGCCAGCAGTTATTTGGGTGAGCAGTTCTTC
CASSYLGEQFF
>-|TRBJ2-4|few|TRBV19
TGTGCCAGTAGTCAGAGATTAGCCAAAAACATTCAGTACTTC
CASSQRLAKNIQYF
>TRBD2|TRBJ2-5|-|TRBV20-1
TGCAGTGCTACCCCGGCATCGGGGGGGGTCCAAGAGACCCAGTACTTC
CSATPASGGVQETQYF
>-|TRBJ1-2|-|TRBV19
TGTGCCAGTAGTACCCCTCGGCAGTACCTGGACTATGGCTACACCTTC
CASSTPRQYLDYGYTF
>-|TRBJ1-2|few|TRBV6-8
TGTGCCACGACCAGGGGCTCAGAGGGGCCCTATGGCTACACCTTC
CATTRGSEGPYGYTF
>TRBD1|TRBJ1-4|-|TRBV27
TGTGCCAGCAGTCGCGACAGGGATAATGAAAAACTGTTTTTT
CASSRDRDNEKLFF
>-|TRBJ2-2|-|TRBV7-2
TGTGCCAGCAGCCCCTGGCCTCTACAGGGGCTGTTTTTT
CASSPWPLQGLFF
>-|TRBJ2-4|few|TRBV6-1
TGTGCCAGCAGTGAAGGGCGACTAACAGCCAAAAACATTCAGTACTTC
CASSEGRLTAKNIQYF
>TRBD1|TRBJ2-7|-|TRBV23-1
TGCGCCAGCAGTCCTAACCTAGGGGGCAGGGGCTACGAGCAGTACTTC
CASSPNLGGRGYEQYF
>-|TRBJ1-3|-|TRBV12-3/TRBV12-4
TGTGCCAGCAGTTCCCCAGGGTCTTCTGGGAACACCATATATTTT
CASSSPGSSGNTIYF
>TRBD1|TRBJ1-3|many|TRBV7-2
TGTGCCAGCAGCTGGACAGGGGGGAGTTCTGGAAACACCATATATTTT
CASSWTGGSSGNTIYF
>TRBD1|TRBJ2-2|-|TRBV11-1
TGTGCCAGCAGCACCGGACAGGGGTCGGCCGGGGAGCTGTTTTTT
CASSTGQGSAGELFF
>TRBD1|TRBJ2-2|-|TRBV4-1
TGCGCCAGCAGCCTCCAGGGGGCGAGGAACACCGGGGAGCTGTTTTTT
CASSLQGARNTGELFF
>TRBD2|TRBJ2-5|-|TRBV5-6
TGTGCCAGCAGCTTTAATCTAGCGGGGTACCAAGAGACCCAGTACTTC
CASSFNLAGYQETQYF
>-|TRBJ2-3|-|TRBV7-6
TGTGCCAGCAGCTTAGAGGCTAGTTGGCCAGATACGCAGTATTTT
CASSLEASWPDTQYF
>-|TRBJ2-7|-|TRBV5-4
TGTGCCAGCAGCTTGGGAGGCGGGACAGACGACTACGAGCAGTACTTC
CASSLGGGTDDYEQYF
>TRBD2|TRBJ2-1|few|TRBV24-1
TGTGCCACCAGTGACCGGACTAGCGGGAGCAATGAGCAGTTCTTC
CATSDRTSGSNEQFF
>-|TRBJ2-1|few|TRBV11-2
TGTGCCAGCAGCTTAGAGTGGGGGGACAATGAGCAGTTCTTC
CASSLEWGDNEQFF
>-|TRBJ1-6|-|TRBV11-2
TGTGCCAGCAGCCCTACTACAGGTTATAATTCACCCCTCCACTTT
CASSPTTGYNSPLHF
>-|TRBJ2-7|-|TRBV4-1
TGCGCCAGCAGCCAAGTGGTGGCAGGGGTGGGGGGCGAGCAGTACTTC
CASSQVVAGVGGEQYF
>TRBD2|TRBJ2-5|-|TRBV5-6
TGTGCCAGCAGCCTGGAAGACCGGCGGGGGGAGACCCAGTACTTC
CASSLEDRRGETQYF
>-|TRBJ1-1|-|TRBV20-1
TGCAGTGCTCCGACCGGGCCTCCAAATCGAACTGAAGCTTTCTTT
CSAPTGPPNRTEAFF
>-|TRBJ2-5|few|TRBV6-1
TGTGCCAGCAGTGCTCGCCACAACCAAGAGACCCAGTACTTC
CASSARHNQETQYF
>-|TRBJ1-3|-|TRBV4-2
TGTGCCAGCAGCCTCACAGGGTACTCTGGAAACACCATATATTTT
CASSLTGYSGNTIYF
>-|TRBJ2-2|-|TRBV9
TGTGCCAGCAGCCCCTCGGTTGGGAACCGGGAGCTGTTTTTT
CASSPSVGNRELFF
>-|TRBJ2-3|once|TRBV27
TGTGCCAGCAGTTTAACGGCACGGGCGCAGTATTTT
CASSLTARAQYF
>-|TRBJ2-5|few|TRBV12-3/TRBV12-4
TGTGCCAGCAGCCCCGGGGGCGGGGGAGGAGAGACCCAGTACTTC
CASSPGGGGGETQYF
>TRBD2|TRBJ2-1|-|TRBV19
TGTGCCAGTACCTCCAGACTAGCGGGAGAGGGGGAGCAGTTCTTC
CASTSRLAGEGEQFF
>TRBD1|TRBJ2-1|-|TRBV19
TGTGCCAGTAGTGCGGACAGGGGGCTTGAGGACTATGAGCAGTTCTTC
CASSADRGLEDYEQFF
>-|TRBJ1-1|-|TRBV10-3
TGTGCCATCAGTGAGAGGGCAGGTGAAGCTTTCTTT
CAISERAGEAFF
>-|TRBJ1-2|few|TRBV12-3/TRBV12-4
TGTGCCAGCAGTTTAGGACAGTATGGCTACACCTTC
CASSLGQYGYTF
>-|TRBJ2-7|-|TRBV6-2/TRBV6-3
TGTGCCAGCAGAGCAGGGGAACCTAACGAGCAGTACTTC
CASRAGEPNEQYF
>TRBD2|TRBJ2-1|few|TRBV7-2
TGTGCCAGCCTACTCTGGAGTAGCGGGAGTGGGAATGAGCAGTTCTTC
CASLLWSSGSGNEQFF
>-|TRBJ2-3|-|TRBV20-1
TGCAGTGCGGTCAAACTTAGCACAGATACGCAGTATTTT
CSAVKLSTDTQYF